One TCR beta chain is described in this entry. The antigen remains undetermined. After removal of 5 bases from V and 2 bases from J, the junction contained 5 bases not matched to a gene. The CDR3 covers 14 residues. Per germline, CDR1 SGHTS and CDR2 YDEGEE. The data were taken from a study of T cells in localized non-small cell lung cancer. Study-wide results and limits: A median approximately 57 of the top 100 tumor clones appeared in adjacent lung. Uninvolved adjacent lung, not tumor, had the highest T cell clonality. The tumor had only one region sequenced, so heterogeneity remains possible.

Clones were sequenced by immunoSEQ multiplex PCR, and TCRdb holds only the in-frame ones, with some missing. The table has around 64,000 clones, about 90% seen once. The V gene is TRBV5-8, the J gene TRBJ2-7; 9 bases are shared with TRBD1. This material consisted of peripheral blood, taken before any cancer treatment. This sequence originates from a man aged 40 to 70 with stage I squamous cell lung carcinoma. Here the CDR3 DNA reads TGTGCCAGCAGTTTTCGGGACAGGGCCTACGAGCAGTACTTC. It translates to CASSFRDRAYEQYF.